The subject of this entry is one T cell receptor beta chain. The specificity of this receptor is unknown. Per-nucleotide qualities are absent, and no much larger clonotype sits a single base away. The source of the sample is a study of T cells in Graves' hyperthyroidism and ophthalmopathy (dated by TCRdb to about 2019). In the study overall: Peripheral blood samples were taken at the time of initial diagnosis, prior to any treatment. The paper describes TCR Vbeta CDR3 sequencing of roughly 130 peripheral blood samples, made up of roughly 40 ophthalmopathy patients, 70 to 75 hyperthyroidism patients and 17 progressor patients. TCR V-J signatures able to tell the groups apart were searched for in a discovery cohort of 95 or so patients, of whom more than 40 had Graves' ophthalmopathy and more than 55 had stable Graves' hyperthyroidism. Following sampling, methimazole starting at 30 mg daily was given to hyperthyroidism patients, and high-dose intravenous methylprednisolone was given to ophthalmopathy patients. The study also compared thyroid tissue and blood T-cell repertoires from more than 5 Graves' hyperthyroidism patients. Prospective prediction of ophthalmopathy was tested in an independent validation cohort consisting of about 20 hyperthyroidism patients and more than 15 patients who later progressed to ophthalmopathy. For training and testing, the roughly 93 patients in the discovery cohort were randomly divided in a 7:3 ratio. General conclusions and limits of the study: Most expanded thyroid clonotypes (frequency above 0.001) were also detected in blood, a finding suggesting that blood repertoires may reflect thyroid immune responses. During validation, the model predicted progression to ophthalmopathy a median of approximately 7 months ahead of onset, with just under 71% sensitivity and less than 85% specificity. A 13 V-J signature model separated ophthalmopathy from stable hyperthyroidism, with just over 85% sensitivity and 81.08% specificity in cross-validation and 80%/75% in testing. No statistical method was used to set the sample size in advance, and investigators knew the group allocation.

The TCR beta CDR3 regions were amplified from the RNA transcripts. A first-round RT-PCR of the TCR CDR3 used the HTBI primer set with the Qiagen OneStep RT-PCR kit. A second multiplex PCR round built the libraries, followed by size selection and purification. Libraries were sequenced paired-end with 100 bp reads on an Illumina HiSeq2000. The authors processed their data as follows. Raw data were processed with SOAPnuke, discarding reads with adapters, uncalled bases, mean Phred below 15, or no exact constant-primer or identifier match. High-quality paired reads were merged using COPE v1.2.5, and each unique nucleotide sequence was defined as a clonotype. MiTCR v1.1 was used to align clonotypes to the IMGT TRBV, TRBD and TRBJ reference segments. Only V-J combinations with frequency above 0.0001, covering 99.2% of repertoires, were analysed. A TCS score was defined as the ratio of F50 (clonal expansion) to E x V (chaos), with BLOSUM62-based TCRdist applied between CDR3 peptides within each V-J. Welch's t-statistics and random forest reduced fewer than 600 V-J features to 13, which were used in a naive Bayes classifier (R e1071). TCRdb handled the public reads itself, with Q25 trimming in fastp and clone calling in MiXCR, and kept productive beta chains. Rows matching on CDR3 protein sequence are summarized as one entry with the most common DNA and genes. These V and J calls originate from TCRdb's pipeline instead of the authors' own analysis. Recorded for this sample are about 520,000 distinct CDR3 sequences; roughly 24% of them occurred a single time. The top ten hold about 11% of the sample.

The CDR3 runs 12 residues from the cysteine to the phenylalanine. Solely the CDR3 DNA is kept, with 36 bases framed from the first base. CDR1 and CDR2, looked up from the germline V gene, are ENHRY and SYGVKD. V and J lose 10 bases and 4 bases, and a span of 13 bases separates them. Ophthalmopathy patients had moderately to severely active disease, Clinical Activity Score of at least 3, NOSPECS grade of at least 4, and duration under 3 months. Any patient with an uncontrolled infection, another autoimmune disease, pregnancy or lactation was excluded. Diagnoses were established on the basis of clinical symptoms, serum thyroxine and TRAb, thyroid ultrasound, and orbital computed tomography. Ficoll-Paque density gradient centrifugation was used to isolate PBMCs from about 9 ml of fresh peripheral blood. Total RNA was extracted with Trizol reagent, and quality was checked on an Agilent 2100 Bioanalyzer.

The clonotype originates from a woman younger than 45 with Graves' ophthalmopathy. This chain is built from TRBV10-3 and TRBJ1-1; the best D guess is TRBD1, with 5 bases matching. The material sequenced was blood. The base sequence is TGTGCCACCTCGATGGGGGGCACTGAAGCTTTCTTT. Its protein reads: CATSMGGTEAFF.